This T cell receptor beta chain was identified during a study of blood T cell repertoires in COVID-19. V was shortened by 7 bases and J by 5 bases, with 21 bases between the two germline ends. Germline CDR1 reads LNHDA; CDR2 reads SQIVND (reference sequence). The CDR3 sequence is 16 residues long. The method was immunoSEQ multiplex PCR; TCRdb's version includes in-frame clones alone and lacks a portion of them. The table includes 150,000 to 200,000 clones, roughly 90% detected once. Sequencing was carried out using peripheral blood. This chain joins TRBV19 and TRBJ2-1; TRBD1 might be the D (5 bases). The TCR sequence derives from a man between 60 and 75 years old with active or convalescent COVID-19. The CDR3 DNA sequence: TGTGCCAGTAAATTTTATAGCAGGGCTATGGACAATGAGCAGTTCTTC. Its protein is CASKFYSRAMDNEQFF.